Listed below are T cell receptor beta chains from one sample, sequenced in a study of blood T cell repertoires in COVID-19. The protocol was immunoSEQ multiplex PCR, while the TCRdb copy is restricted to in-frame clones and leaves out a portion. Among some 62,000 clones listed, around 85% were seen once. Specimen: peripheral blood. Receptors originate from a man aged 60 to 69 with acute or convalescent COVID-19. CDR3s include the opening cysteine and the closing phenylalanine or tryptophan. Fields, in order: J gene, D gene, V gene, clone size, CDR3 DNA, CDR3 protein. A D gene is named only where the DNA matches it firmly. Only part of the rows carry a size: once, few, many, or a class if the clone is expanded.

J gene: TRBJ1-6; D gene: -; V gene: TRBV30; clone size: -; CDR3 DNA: TGTGCCTGGACTAGGACCTATAATTCACCCCTCCACTTT; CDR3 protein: CAWTRTYNSPLHF
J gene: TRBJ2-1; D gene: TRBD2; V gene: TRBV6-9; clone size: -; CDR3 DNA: TGTGCCAGCAGTGAGCGGGAGATGAATGAGCAGTTCTTC; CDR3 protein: CASSEREMNEQFF
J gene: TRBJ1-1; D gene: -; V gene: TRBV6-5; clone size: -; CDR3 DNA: TGTGCCAGCAGTTACTCGGGACATTCCGAAAAAGCTGCTTTCTTT; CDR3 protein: CASSYSGHSEKAAFF
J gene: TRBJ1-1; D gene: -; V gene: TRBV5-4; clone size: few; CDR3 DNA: TGTGCCAGCAGCTGGGGGACAAATGAAGCTTTCTTT; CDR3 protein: CASSWGTNEAFF
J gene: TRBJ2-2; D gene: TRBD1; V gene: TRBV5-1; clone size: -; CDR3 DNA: TGCGCCAGCAGCTTGGCCGGGGACAGGGGGGACACCGGGGAGCTGTTTTTT; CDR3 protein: CASSLAGDRGDTGELFF
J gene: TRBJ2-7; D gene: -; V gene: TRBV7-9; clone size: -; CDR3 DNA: TGTGCCAGCAGCCACGGTATGGGCCTCTACGAGCAGTACTTC; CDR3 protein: CASSHGMGLYEQYF
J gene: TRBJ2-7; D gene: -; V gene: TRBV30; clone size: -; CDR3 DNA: TGTGCCTGGAGTAGGGGACTCTCCTACGAGCAGTACTTC; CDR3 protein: CAWSRGLSYEQYF
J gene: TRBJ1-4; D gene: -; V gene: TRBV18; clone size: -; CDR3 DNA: TGTGCCAGCTCACCCGGCCGCCGACGGACAGTAAATGAAAAACTGTTTTTT; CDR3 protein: CASSPGRRRTVNEKLFF
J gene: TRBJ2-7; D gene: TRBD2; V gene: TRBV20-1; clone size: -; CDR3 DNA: TGCAGTGCTAGTCCCCCTAGCGGATACTCCTACGAGCAGTACTTC; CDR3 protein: CSASPPSGYSYEQYF
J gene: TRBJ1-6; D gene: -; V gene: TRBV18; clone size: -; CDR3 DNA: TGTGCCAGCTCACAGCGACAGGACAATAATTCACCCCTCCACTTT; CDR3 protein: CASSQRQDNNSPLHF
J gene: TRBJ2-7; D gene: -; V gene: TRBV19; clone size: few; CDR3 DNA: TGTGCCAGTAGGACTTACGAGCAGTACTTC; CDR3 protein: CASRTYEQYF
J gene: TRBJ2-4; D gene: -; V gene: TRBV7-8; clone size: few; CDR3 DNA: TGTGCCAGCAGCTTAGAGGGGAAGAAAAAAAACATTCAGTACTTC; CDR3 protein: CASSLEGKKKNIQYF
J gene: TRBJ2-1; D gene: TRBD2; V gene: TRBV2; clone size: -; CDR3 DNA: TGTGCCAGCAGCGCCGGGACTAGCGGGATTCAACGGAGCTACAATGAGCAGTTCTTC; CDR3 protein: CASSAGTSGIQRSYNEQFF
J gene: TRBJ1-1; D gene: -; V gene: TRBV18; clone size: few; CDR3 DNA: TGTGCCAGCTCACCATGGAAGGGGAAGAGCACTGAAGCTTTCTTT; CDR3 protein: CASSPWKGKSTEAFF
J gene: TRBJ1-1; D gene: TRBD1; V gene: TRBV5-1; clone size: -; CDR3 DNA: TGCGCCAGCAGCTCAAGGACAGGGGGCATTGAAGCTTTCTTT; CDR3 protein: CASSSRTGGIEAFF
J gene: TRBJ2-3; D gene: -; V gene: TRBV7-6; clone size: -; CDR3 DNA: TGTGCCAGCAGCGCGCGTTTAGCCGAGTATATTACAGATACGCAGTATTTT; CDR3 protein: CASSARLAEYITDTQYF
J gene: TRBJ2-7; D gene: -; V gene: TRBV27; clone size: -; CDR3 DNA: TGTGCCAGCAGTCCCATAGGGACCGAAAAGGGGGAAGAGCAGTACTTC; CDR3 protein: CASSPIGTEKGEEQYF
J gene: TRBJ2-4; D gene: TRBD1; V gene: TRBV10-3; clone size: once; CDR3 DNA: TGTGCCATCAGTGAGACTTGGACAGGATCACTTATTCTAGCCAAAAACATTCAGTACTTC; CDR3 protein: CAISETWTGSLILAKNIQYF
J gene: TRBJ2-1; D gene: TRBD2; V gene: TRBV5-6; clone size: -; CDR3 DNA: TGTGCCAGCAGCGCGCCGACTAGCGGGAGAGATAACAATGAGCAGTTCTTC; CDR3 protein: CASSAPTSGRDNNEQFF
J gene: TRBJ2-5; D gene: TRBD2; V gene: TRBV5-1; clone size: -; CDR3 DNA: TGCGCCAGCAGCGGAACTAGCGGAGAGACCCAGTACTTC; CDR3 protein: CASSGTSGETQYF
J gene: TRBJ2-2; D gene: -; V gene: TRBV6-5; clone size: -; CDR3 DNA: TGTGCCAGCAGTCTGGGGCCCACCGGGGAGCTGTTTTTT; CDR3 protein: CASSLGPTGELFF
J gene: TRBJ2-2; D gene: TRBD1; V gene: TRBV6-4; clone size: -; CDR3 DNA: TGTGCCAGCCGCGGACAGGGTTACACCGGGGAGCTGTTTTTT; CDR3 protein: CASRGQGYTGELFF
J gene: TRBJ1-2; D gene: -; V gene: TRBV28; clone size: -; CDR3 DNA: TGTGCCAGCAGCATGGACAGTGCTAACTATGGCTACACCTTC; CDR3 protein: CASSMDSANYGYTF
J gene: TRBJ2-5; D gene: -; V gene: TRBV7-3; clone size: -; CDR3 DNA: TGTGCCAGCAGCCCCGACACCCGAATAGAGACCCAGTACTTC; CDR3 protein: CASSPDTRIETQYF
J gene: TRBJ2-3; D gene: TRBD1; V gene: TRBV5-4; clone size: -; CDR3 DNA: TGTGCCAGCAGCATCGGGACAGGGGGAAGTACGCAGTATTTT; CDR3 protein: CASSIGTGGSTQYF
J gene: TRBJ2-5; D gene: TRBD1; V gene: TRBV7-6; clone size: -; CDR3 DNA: TGTGCCAGCAGCCAGACGACAGGGCCCCAGGAGACCCAGTACTTC; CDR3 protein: CASSQTTGPQETQYF
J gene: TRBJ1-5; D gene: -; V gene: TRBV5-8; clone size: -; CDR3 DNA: TGTGCCAGCAGCCTCGGACTAGGGCAGCCCCAGCATTTT; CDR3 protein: CASSLGLGQPQHF
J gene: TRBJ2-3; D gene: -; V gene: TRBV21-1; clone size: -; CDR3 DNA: TGTGCCAGCAGAGAGGGTCCAGATACGCAGTATTTT; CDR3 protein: CASREGPDTQYF
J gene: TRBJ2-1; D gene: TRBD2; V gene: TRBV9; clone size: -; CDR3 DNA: TGTGCCAGCAGCCCGGGACTAGCAGTCAATGAGCAGTTCTTC; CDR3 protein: CASSPGLAVNEQFF
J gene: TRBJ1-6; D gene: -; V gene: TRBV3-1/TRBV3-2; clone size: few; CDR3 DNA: TGTGCCAGCAGGCCCGGCAGGGGAAGTAATTCACCCCTCCACTTT; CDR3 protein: CASRPGRGSNSPLHF
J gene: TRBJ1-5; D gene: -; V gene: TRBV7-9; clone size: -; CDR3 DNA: TGTGCCAGCAGCTTAACCTCTGGGGGCCAGGAGCCCCAGCATTTT; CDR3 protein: CASSLTSGGQEPQHF
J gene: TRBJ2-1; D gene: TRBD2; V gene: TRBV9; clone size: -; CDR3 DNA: TGTGCCAGCAGCGTATCAGCGGGAGGTAAAAACAATGAGCAGTTCTTC; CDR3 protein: CASSVSAGGKNNEQFF
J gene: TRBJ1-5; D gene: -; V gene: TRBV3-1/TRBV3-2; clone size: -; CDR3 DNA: TGTGCCAGCAGCCAAGCAGGGGTCCACCAGCCCCAGCATTTT; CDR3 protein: CASSQAGVHQPQHF
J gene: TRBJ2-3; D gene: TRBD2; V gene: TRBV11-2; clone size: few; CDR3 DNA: TGTGCCAGCAGCCATACTAGCGGGAGCCTGGTGGATACGCAGTATTTT; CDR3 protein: CASSHTSGSLVDTQYF
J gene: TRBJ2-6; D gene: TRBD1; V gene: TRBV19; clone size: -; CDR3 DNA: TGTGCCAGTAGTATAGTCGACAGGGGCTTAATCTCTGGGGCCAACGTCCTGACTTTC; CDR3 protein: CASSIVDRGLISGANVLTF
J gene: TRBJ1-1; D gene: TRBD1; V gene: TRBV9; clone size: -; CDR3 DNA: TGTGCCAGCAGCGTGGGGGTCAGGGGGGACACTGAAGCTTTCTTT; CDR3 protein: CASSVGVRGDTEAFF
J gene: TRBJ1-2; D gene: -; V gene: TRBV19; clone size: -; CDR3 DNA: TGTGCCAGTAGTAGAGCAGGGGCTAACTATGGCTACACCTTC; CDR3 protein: CASSRAGANYGYTF
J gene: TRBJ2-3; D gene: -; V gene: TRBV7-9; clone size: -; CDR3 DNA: TGTGCCAGCAGCTCCGTAGCGGAGAATACGCAGTATTTT; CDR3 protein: CASSSVAENTQYF